The entry below describes one T cell receptor beta chain. CDR3 length: 14 amino acids. V shed 3 bases and J shed 1 base, with 9 bases lying between them. The sample comes from a study of CD8 T cells in Susac syndrome. Random hexamers primed reverse transcription of about 0.5 to 1 ug RNA. TCRdb reprocessed the immunoSEQ multiplex PCR reads via MiXCR and lists one record per CDR3 protein. This sample has around 150,000 distinct CDR3 sequences; 85% to 95% occur once, and the top ten carry about 0.14%. This sequence was found in a human donor with Susac syndrome. Sequenced: CD4+ T cells from PBMCs. V and J are TRBV12-3 or TRBV12-4 and TRBJ1-1; D unresolved. CDR3 nucleotide sequence: TGTGCCAGCAGTTTCGCGGAGGCGAACACTGAAGCTTTCTTT. Translation: CASSFAEANTEAFF.